This T cell receptor (beta chain) was identified during a study of blood T cell repertoires in COVID-19. Germline loops: CDR1 MNHEY, CDR2 SVGAGI. The CDR3 loop spans 10 amino acids. The repertoire was sequenced with immunoSEQ multiplex PCR; TCRdb's copy has only in-frame clones and lacks some. The top ten clones hold around 1.3% of a sample with around 400,000 clones, around 89% of them seen once. The TCR was taken from a man aged 35-49 years with acute or convalescent COVID-19. Input material: peripheral blood. The chain couples TRBV6-5 to TRBJ1-4; D unclear. Written as DNA, the CDR3 is TGTGCAGCGGGAAATGAAAAACTGTTTTTT. Translating gives CAAGNEKLFF.